A selection of T cell receptor beta chains follows, all from one sample in a study of shared clonotypes between healthy human individuals. TCRdb's copy holds only in-frame clones and misses some; the assay was immunoSEQ multiplex PCR. The sample lists about 1 million clones, about 80% occurring once. The material sequenced was memory CD4+ T cells sorted from blood. The receptors stem from a man aged 18 to 30 in good health. CDR3s include the opening cysteine and the closing phenylalanine or tryptophan. The order of the fields is D gene, V gene, J gene, clone size, CDR3 protein, CDR3 DNA. D genes are given only for firm matches. Size is omitted from some rows. Given values are once, few, many or a class for expanded clones.

TRBD2	TRBV7-2	TRBJ2-2	.	CASSLHSGRNTGELFF	TGTGCCAGCAGCTTGCATAGCGGGAGGAACACCGGGGAGCTGTTTTTT
TRBD1	TRBV5-1	TRBJ1-1	.	CASSLAKTGDMNTEAFF	TGCGCCAGCAGCTTGGCCAAGACAGGGGATATGAACACTGAAGCTTTCTTT
TRBD1	TRBV2	TRBJ2-3	few	CASSARTGGSDTQYF	TGTGCCAGCAGTGCCCGGACAGGGGGCTCAGATACGCAGTATTTT
.	TRBV7-6	TRBJ1-4	.	CASSLTRTPNEKLFF	TGTGCCAGCAGCTTAACCCGGACCCCTAATGAAAAACTGTTTTTT
.	TRBV19	TRBJ1-3	.	CASSMFPGIIYF	TGTGCCAGTAGTATGTTTCCAGGGATCATATATTTT
.	TRBV10-3	TRBJ2-2	.	CAIRVSADTNTGELFF	TGTGCCATCAGAGTTTCGGCGGACACGAACACCGGGGAGCTGTTTTTT
.	TRBV13	TRBJ1-3	many	CASSLGETGNTIYF	TGTGCCAGCAGCTTAGGAGAGACTGGAAACACCATATATTTT
TRBD2	TRBV7-2	TRBJ2-7	.	CASSLVGGRASYEQYF	TGTGCCAGCAGCTTAGTGGGCGGGAGGGCCTCCTACGAGCAGTACTTC
TRBD1	TRBV28	TRBJ1-2	once	CASSTGTARGYTF	TGTGCCAGCAGTACCGGGACAGCCCGTGGCTACACCTTC
.	TRBV25-1	TRBJ2-1	.	CASSEGLNYNEQFF	TGTGCCAGCAGTGAGGGACTGAACTACAATGAGCAGTTCTTC
TRBD2	TRBV19	TRBJ2-7	few	CASSSGRAAYEQYF	TGTGCCAGTAGTAGCGGGAGGGCCGCCTACGAGCAGTACTTC
TRBD1	TRBV5-1	TRBJ1-4	.	CASSLGQGGEKLFF	TGCGCCAGCAGCTTGGGACAGGGGGGTGAAAAACTGTTTTTT
.	TRBV5-1	TRBJ1-4	.	CASSFSGYNEKLFF	TGCGCCAGCAGCTTTTCAGGGTATAATGAAAAACTGTTTTTT
.	TRBV28	TRBJ1-1	.	CASSARGADTEAFF	TGTGCCAGCAGTGCAAGGGGGGCGGACACTGAAGCTTTCTTT
.	TRBV18	TRBJ2-5	.	CASSPPGGETQYF	TGTGCCAGCTCACCACCGGGTGGAGAGACCCAGTACTTC
.	TRBV6-1	TRBJ2-3	.	CASSEVSSTDTQYF	TGTGCCAGCAGTGAAGTGTCTTCCACAGATACGCAGTATTTT
TRBD1	TRBV28	TRBJ1-6	.	CASSPDRGRRPLHF	TGTGCCAGCAGCCCGGACAGGGGGCGGAGGCCCCTCCACTTT
TRBD2	TRBV9	TRBJ2-5	.	CASSPGLAGGETQYF	TGTGCCAGCAGCCCGGGACTAGCGGGAGGTGAGACCCAGTACTTC
TRBD2	TRBV30	TRBJ2-7	.	CAWSPGLAGTEQYF	TGTGCCTGGTCCCCGGGACTAGCGGGAACCGAGCAGTACTTC
.	TRBV9	TRBJ2-3	.	CASSVGGPTSTDTQYF	TGTGCCAGCAGCGTAGGGGGGCCCACTAGCACAGATACGCAGTATTTT
.	TRBV6-6	TRBJ1-3	.	CATRRADSSGNTIYF	TGTGCCACTAGACGTGCGGATAGCTCTGGAAACACCATATATTTT
.	TRBV10-1	TRBJ1-6	.	CASTEAPGSPLHF	TGCGCCAGCACCGAAGCACCGGGGTCACCCCTCCACTTT
TRBD1	TRBV15	TRBJ1-2	.	CATSRETGAGYTF	TGTGCTACCAGCAGAGAGACAGGGGCCGGCTACACCTTC
.	TRBV11-2	TRBJ2-4	many	CASSHGPWGPDKNIQYF	TGTGCCAGCAGCCACGGACCGTGGGGGCCTGACAAAAACATTCAGTACTTC
.	TRBV10-3	TRBJ1-5	few	CAISEDPQPQHF	TGTGCCATCAGCGAAGACCCTCAGCCCCAGCATTTT
TRBD2	TRBV13	TRBJ2-5	once	CASSLGLAVIQETQYF	TGTGCCAGCAGCTTAGGACTAGCGGTCATCCAAGAGACCCAGTACTTC
.	TRBV27	TRBJ1-2	few	CASSLSPGGAYGYTF	TGTGCCAGCAGTTTATCCCCCGGGGGGGCGTATGGCTACACCTTC
.	TRBV9	TRBJ2-2	.	CASSSHIKTGTGELFF	TGTGCCAGCAGCTCCCACATCAAAACGGGGACCGGGGAGCTGTTTTTT
.	TRBV4-2	TRBJ2-5	once	CASSQGLKQETQYF	TGTGCCAGCAGCCAGGGACTCAAGCAAGAGACCCAGTACTTC